Listed below are T cell receptor beta chains from one sample, sequenced in a study of blood T cell repertoires in COVID-19. Measured with immunoSEQ multiplex PCR; TCRdb has only the in-frame clones, and not every one. The table lists fewer than 700,000 clones, 85% to 90% of them singletons. Sequences were obtained from peripheral blood. Receptor source: a woman aged 50 to 60 with COVID-19, enrolled during active disease. Both conserved end residues are part of each CDR3. A D gene is named only where the DNA matches it firmly. Size is omitted from some rows. Given values are once, few, many or a class for expanded clones.

v_gene: TRBV19; abundance: .; d_gene: TRBD2; j_gene: TRBJ2-3; CDR3aa: CASSIEASGETDTQYF; CDR3nt: TGTGCCAGTAGTATAGAAGCTAGCGGGGAAACAGATACGCAGTATTTT
v_gene: TRBV2; abundance: .; d_gene: .; j_gene: TRBJ2-7; CDR3aa: CASSLTANEQYF; CDR3nt: TGTGCCAGCAGCCTCACCGCGAACGAGCAGTACTTC
v_gene: TRBV6-2/TRBV6-3; abundance: .; d_gene: .; j_gene: TRBJ1-1; CDR3aa: CASSTMYGGNTEAFF; CDR3nt: TGTGCCAGCAGCACTATGTACGGGGGGAACACTGAAGCTTTCTTT
v_gene: TRBV6-6; abundance: .; d_gene: TRBD2; j_gene: TRBJ2-1; CDR3aa: CASSVAGAVDEQFF; CDR3nt: TGTGCCAGCAGTGTAGCGGGGGCGGTCGATGAGCAGTTCTTC
v_gene: TRBV19; abundance: .; d_gene: TRBD1; j_gene: TRBJ2-7; CDR3aa: CASSAGTGDYEQYF; CDR3nt: TGTGCCAGTAGTGCCGGGACAGGAGACTACGAGCAGTACTTC
v_gene: TRBV3-1/TRBV3-2; abundance: .; d_gene: TRBD1; j_gene: TRBJ2-1; CDR3aa: CASSPLGDSYNEQFF; CDR3nt: TGTGCCAGCAGCCCACTAGGGGACAGCTACAATGAGCAGTTCTTC
v_gene: TRBV5-1; abundance: .; d_gene: TRBD1; j_gene: TRBJ2-2; CDR3aa: CASSLNTGQLTGELFF; CDR3nt: TGCGCCAGCAGCCTTAACACGGGACAGCTCACCGGGGAGCTGTTTTTT
v_gene: TRBV2; abundance: .; d_gene: .; j_gene: TRBJ1-1; CDR3aa: CASSEAFGQNTEAFF; CDR3nt: TGTGCCAGCAGTGAAGCCTTTGGACAGAACACTGAAGCTTTCTTT
v_gene: TRBV5-1; abundance: once; d_gene: TRBD1; j_gene: TRBJ1-4; CDR3aa: CASSLAGQALGEKLFF; CDR3nt: TGCGCCAGCAGCTTGGCCGGACAGGCCCTGGGGGAAAAACTGTTTTTT
v_gene: TRBV10-3; abundance: .; d_gene: .; j_gene: TRBJ1-4; CDR3aa: CAISERGGEKLFF; CDR3nt: TGTGCCATCAGTGAAAGGGGCGGTGAAAAACTGTTTTTT
v_gene: TRBV12-3/TRBV12-4; abundance: once; d_gene: .; j_gene: TRBJ1-1; CDR3aa: CASSFGSHAFF; CDR3nt: TGTGCCAGCAGTTTTGGCAGTCATGCTTTCTTT
v_gene: TRBV5-1; abundance: .; d_gene: TRBD1; j_gene: TRBJ1-1; CDR3aa: CASSSLTGGNTEAFF; CDR3nt: TGCGCCAGCAGCTCGTTAACAGGGGGTAACACTGAAGCTTTCTTT
v_gene: TRBV7-3; abundance: .; d_gene: .; j_gene: TRBJ2-6; CDR3aa: CASSPHPTSSGANVLTF; CDR3nt: TGTGCCAGCAGCCCCCACCCCACATCTTCTGGGGCCAACGTCCTGACTTTC
v_gene: TRBV5-6; abundance: .; d_gene: .; j_gene: TRBJ1-6; CDR3aa: CASSYWSPDSYNSPLHF; CDR3nt: TGTGCCAGCAGCTATTGGAGCCCGGACTCCTATAATTCACCCCTCCACTTT
v_gene: TRBV29-1; abundance: .; d_gene: TRBD1; j_gene: TRBJ1-2; CDR3aa: CSEWTGSYGYTF; CDR3nt: TGCAGCGAATGGACAGGGAGCTATGGCTACACCTTC
v_gene: TRBV6-5; abundance: .; d_gene: TRBD1; j_gene: TRBJ2-6; CDR3aa: CASSIDRVGANVLTF; CDR3nt: TGTGCCAGCAGTATCGACAGGGTTGGGGCCAACGTCCTGACTTTC
v_gene: TRBV4-1; abundance: few; d_gene: TRBD2; j_gene: TRBJ2-1; CDR3aa: CASSQEGRGVSNEQFF; CDR3nt: TGCGCCAGCAGCCAAGAAGGGCGGGGGGTCTCCAATGAGCAGTTCTTC
v_gene: TRBV11-3; abundance: .; d_gene: .; j_gene: TRBJ2-7; CDR3aa: CASSYGMREDYEQYF; CDR3nt: TGTGCCAGCAGCTACGGGATGAGAGAGGACTACGAGCAGTACTTC
v_gene: TRBV30; abundance: .; d_gene: .; j_gene: TRBJ1-6; CDR3aa: CAGSRDAYNSPLHF; CDR3nt: TGTGCCGGGTCCCGGGATGCCTATAATTCACCCCTCCACTTT
v_gene: TRBV24-1; abundance: .; d_gene: .; j_gene: TRBJ2-2; CDR3aa: CATEQGAGELFF; CDR3nt: TGTGCCACCGAACAGGGTGCCGGGGAGCTGTTTTTT
v_gene: TRBV6-5; abundance: .; d_gene: .; j_gene: TRBJ2-7; CDR3aa: CASSSGAYEQYF; CDR3nt: TGTGCCAGCAGTTCAGGCGCCTACGAGCAGTACTTC
v_gene: TRBV11-2; abundance: .; d_gene: .; j_gene: TRBJ1-2; CDR3aa: CASSLKAGQDYGYTF; CDR3nt: TGTGCCAGCAGCTTAAAGGCAGGCCAAGACTATGGCTACACCTTC
v_gene: TRBV6-5; abundance: .; d_gene: .; j_gene: TRBJ2-3; CDR3aa: CAVREGVSDTQYF; CDR3nt: TGTGCCGTCAGAGAGGGAGTGAGTGATACGCAGTATTTT
v_gene: TRBV19; abundance: .; d_gene: TRBD1; j_gene: TRBJ1-1; CDR3aa: CASSPDRETEAFF; CDR3nt: TGTGCCAGTAGTCCCGACAGGGAGACTGAAGCTTTCTTT
v_gene: TRBV19; abundance: .; d_gene: .; j_gene: TRBJ1-2; CDR3aa: CASSIYRVGGYTF; CDR3nt: TGTGCCAGTAGTATTTACAGGGTCGGAGGCTACACCTTC
v_gene: TRBV20-1; abundance: .; d_gene: .; j_gene: TRBJ2-3; CDR3aa: CSAYTDTQYF; CDR3nt: TGCAGTGCCTACACAGATACGCAGTATTTT
v_gene: TRBV3-1/TRBV3-2; abundance: .; d_gene: TRBD2; j_gene: TRBJ2-4; CDR3aa: CASSQVSGGPPGLAKNIQYF; CDR3nt: TGTGCCAGCAGCCAGGTTAGCGGGGGCCCGCCAGGGTTAGCCAAAAACATTCAGTACTTC
v_gene: TRBV3-1/TRBV3-2; abundance: .; d_gene: .; j_gene: TRBJ2-5; CDR3aa: CASSQDARRQETQYF; CDR3nt: TGTGCCAGCAGCCAAGACGCGAGAAGACAAGAGACCCAGTACTTC
v_gene: TRBV29-1; abundance: .; d_gene: .; j_gene: TRBJ1-1; CDR3aa: CSVGQGTEAFF; CDR3nt: TGCAGCGTGGGCCAGGGCACTGAAGCTTTCTTT
v_gene: TRBV9; abundance: .; d_gene: .; j_gene: TRBJ2-1; CDR3aa: CASSHLPINRAYNEQFF; CDR3nt: TGTGCCAGCAGCCATCTACCAATAAACAGGGCGTACAATGAGCAGTTCTTC
v_gene: TRBV4-1; abundance: few; d_gene: .; j_gene: TRBJ2-2; CDR3aa: CASSQAITSGELFF; CDR3nt: TGCGCCAGCAGCCAAGCGATAACTAGCGGGGAGCTGTTTTTT
v_gene: TRBV6-5; abundance: .; d_gene: TRBD1; j_gene: TRBJ2-7; CDR3aa: CASSYSGGTGPYEQYF; CDR3nt: TGTGCCAGCAGTTACTCCGGTGGGACAGGGCCCTACGAGCAGTACTTC
v_gene: TRBV7-2; abundance: .; d_gene: TRBD2; j_gene: TRBJ2-1; CDR3aa: CASSFGLAGVYNEQFF; CDR3nt: TGTGCCAGCAGCTTCGGACTAGCGGGGGTGTACAATGAGCAGTTCTTC
v_gene: TRBV28; abundance: .; d_gene: .; j_gene: TRBJ2-1; CDR3aa: CASSPQTEFSYNEQFF; CDR3nt: TGTGCCAGCAGTCCCCAGACAGAATTCTCCTACAATGAGCAGTTCTTC
v_gene: TRBV2; abundance: .; d_gene: .; j_gene: TRBJ2-7; CDR3aa: CASSGDRSSSYEQYF; CDR3nt: TGTGCCAGCTCCGGAGACAGGTCTAGCTCCTACGAGCAGTACTTC
v_gene: TRBV3-1/TRBV3-2; abundance: .; d_gene: .; j_gene: TRBJ1-2; CDR3aa: CASSQVGGYGYTF; CDR3nt: TGTGCCAGCAGCCAAGTAGGCGGCTATGGCTACACCTTC
v_gene: TRBV27; abundance: .; d_gene: .; j_gene: TRBJ2-7; CDR3aa: CASSLGLEQYF; CDR3nt: TGTGCCAGCAGTTTGGGCCTGGAGCAGTACTTC
v_gene: TRBV7-6; abundance: .; d_gene: .; j_gene: TRBJ2-4; CDR3aa: CASSLARYGTHEAKNIQYF; CDR3nt: TGTGCCAGCAGCTTAGCGCGGTACGGGACTCACGAAGCCAAAAACATTCAGTACTTC
v_gene: TRBV9; abundance: .; d_gene: .; j_gene: TRBJ1-1; CDR3aa: CASSVKGINTEAFF; CDR3nt: TGTGCCAGCAGCGTAAAGGGGATAAACACTGAAGCTTTCTTT
v_gene: TRBV27; abundance: .; d_gene: .; j_gene: TRBJ1-2; CDR3aa: CASSPPPGIGYTF; CDR3nt: TGTGCCAGCTCCCCCCCTCCAGGGATCGGCTACACCTTC
v_gene: TRBV18; abundance: .; d_gene: .; j_gene: TRBJ1-1; CDR3aa: CASSLRQSMNTEAFF; CDR3nt: TGTGCCAGCTCACTACGACAGTCTATGAACACTGAAGCTTTCTTT
v_gene: TRBV28; abundance: .; d_gene: .; j_gene: TRBJ1-2; CDR3aa: CASSLQTGGYTF; CDR3nt: TGTGCCAGCAGTCTTCAGACAGGAGGCTACACCTTC
v_gene: TRBV6-5; abundance: .; d_gene: .; j_gene: TRBJ1-2; CDR3aa: CASSDRNYGYTF; CDR3nt: TGTGCCAGCAGCGACAGGAACTATGGCTACACCTTC
v_gene: TRBV27; abundance: .; d_gene: .; j_gene: TRBJ1-2; CDR3aa: CASSLTSGVPGYTF; CDR3nt: TGTGCCAGCAGTTTAACTAGCGGGGTCCCTGGCTACACCTTC
v_gene: TRBV9; abundance: .; d_gene: .; j_gene: TRBJ2-3; CDR3aa: CASSVVARTDTQYF; CDR3nt: TGTGCCAGCAGCGTAGTCGCTAGAACAGATACGCAGTATTTT
v_gene: TRBV9; abundance: .; d_gene: .; j_gene: TRBJ2-3; CDR3aa: CASSVLEGADTQYF; CDR3nt: TGTGCCAGCAGCGTATTGGAGGGAGCGGATACGCAGTATTTT
v_gene: TRBV6-5; abundance: .; d_gene: TRBD2; j_gene: TRBJ2-7; CDR3aa: CASSYYGGGANEQYF; CDR3nt: TGTGCCAGCAGTTACTACGGCGGGGGGGCAAACGAGCAGTACTTC
v_gene: TRBV27; abundance: .; d_gene: .; j_gene: TRBJ2-7; CDR3aa: CASRPTWRISGYEQYF; CDR3nt: TGTGCCAGTAGACCAACCTGGAGGATTTCGGGGTACGAGCAGTACTTC
v_gene: TRBV5-1; abundance: .; d_gene: .; j_gene: TRBJ1-3; CDR3aa: CASSFSLSGNTIYF; CDR3nt: TGCGCCAGCAGCTTTTCACTCTCTGGAAACACCATATATTTT